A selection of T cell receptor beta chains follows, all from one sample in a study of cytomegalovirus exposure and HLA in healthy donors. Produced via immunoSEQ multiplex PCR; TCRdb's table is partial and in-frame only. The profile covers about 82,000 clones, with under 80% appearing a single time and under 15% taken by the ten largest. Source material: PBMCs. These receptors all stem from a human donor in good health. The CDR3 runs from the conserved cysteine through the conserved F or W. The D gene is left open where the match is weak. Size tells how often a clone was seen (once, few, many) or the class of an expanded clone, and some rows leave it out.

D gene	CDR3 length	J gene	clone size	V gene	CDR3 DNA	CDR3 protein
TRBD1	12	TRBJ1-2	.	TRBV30	TGTGCCTGGACTGACAGGGGAGGTGGCTACACCTTC	CAWTDRGGGYTF
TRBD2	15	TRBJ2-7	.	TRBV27	TGTGCCAGCAGTGCAGCTAGCGGGGGAGCCTACGAGCAGTACTTC	CASSAASGGAYEQYF
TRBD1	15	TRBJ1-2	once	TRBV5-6	TGTGCCAGCAGCCCGGGGGACAGGGATTACTATGGCTACACCTTC	CASSPGDRDYYGYTF
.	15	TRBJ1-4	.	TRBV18	TGTGCCAGCTCACCCGGGACAACAACTAATGAAAAACTGTTTTTT	CASSPGTTTNEKLFF
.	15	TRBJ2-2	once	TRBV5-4	TGTGCCAGCAGCTTGAGGCAGGGTGGTAGCAGGGAGCTGTTTTTT	CASSLRQGGSRELFF
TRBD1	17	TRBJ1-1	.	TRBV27	TGTGCCAGCAGTTTATCCCAACTGGACAGGTACCACACTGAAGCTTTCTTT	CASSLSQLDRYHTEAFF
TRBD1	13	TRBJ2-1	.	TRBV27	TGTGCCAGCAGTAGGGACAGGGAGGGTGAGCAGTTCTTC	CASSRDREGEQFF
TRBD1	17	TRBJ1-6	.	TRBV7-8	TGTGCCAGCAGCTCCCCTCGGACAGGGGTACTTTTGTCACCCCTCCACTTT	CASSSPRTGVLLSPLHF
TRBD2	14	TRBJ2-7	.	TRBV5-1	TGCGCCAGCAGCTTTAGCGGGGGAGCCTACGAGCAGTACTTC	CASSFSGGAYEQYF
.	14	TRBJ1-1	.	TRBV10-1	TGCGCCAGCAGTGATCAGGCAATGAACACTGAAGCTTTCTTT	CASSDQAMNTEAFF
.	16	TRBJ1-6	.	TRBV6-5	TGTGCCAGCAGTTACTCTTCCGGGGTTCGTAATTCACCCCTCAACTTT	CASSYSSGVRNSPLNF
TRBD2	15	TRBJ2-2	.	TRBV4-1	TGCGCCAGCGGGGAGCGGGGGGGGAACACCGGGGAGCTGTTTTTT	CASGERGGNTGELFF
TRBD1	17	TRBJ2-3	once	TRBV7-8	TGTGCCAGCAGCCCAAATCTAGACAGGGGAGGCACAGATACGCAGTATTTT	CASSPNLDRGGTDTQYF
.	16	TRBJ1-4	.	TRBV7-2	TGTGCCAGCAGCCAGGATGGGGCAGCCGGGAATGAAAAACTGTTTTTT	CASSQDGAAGNEKLFF
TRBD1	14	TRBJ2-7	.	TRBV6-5	TGTGCCAGCAGTAGGACAGGGGGGAACTACGAGCAGTACTTC	CASSRTGGNYEQYF
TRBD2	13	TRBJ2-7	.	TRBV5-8	TGTGCCAGCAGCAGGGAGGGACCCTACGAGCAGTACTTC	CASSREGPYEQYF
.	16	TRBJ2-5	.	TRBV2	TGTGCCAGCAGTGAATGGGTAGCGGAGTTTCAAGAGACCCAGTACTTC	CASSEWVAEFQETQYF
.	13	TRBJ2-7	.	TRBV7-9	TGTGCCAGCAGTCACTCAAGATCCTACGAGCAGTACTTC	CASSHSRSYEQYF
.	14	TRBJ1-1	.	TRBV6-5	TGTGCCAGCAGTGACTACCAGGGGAACACTGAAGCTTTCTTT	CASSDYQGNTEAFF
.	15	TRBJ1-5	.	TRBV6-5	TGTGCCAGCAGTTCCGCCTCGGCGGGCAATCAGCCCCAGCATTTT	CASSSASAGNQPQHF
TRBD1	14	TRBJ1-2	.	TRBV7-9	TGTGCCAGCAGCTCCTCCGGGACAGCAAATGGCTACACCTTC	CASSSSGTANGYTF
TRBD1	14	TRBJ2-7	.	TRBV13	TGTGCCAGCAGCTCGATGGGACAGTCCTACGAGCAGTACTTC	CASSSMGQSYEQYF
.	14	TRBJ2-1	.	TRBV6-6	TGTGCCAGCAGTCTGACTAGAGGGGCGGATGAGCAGTTCTTC	CASSLTRGADEQFF
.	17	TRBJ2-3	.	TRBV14	TGTGCCAGCAGCCAAGAAAGTAGGCTAGTCCCGCCGCATACGCAGTATTTT	CASSQESRLVPPHTQYF
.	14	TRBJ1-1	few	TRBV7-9	TGTGCCAGCAGCTTGGGACACCTGAACACTGAAGCTTTCTTT	CASSLGHLNTEAFF
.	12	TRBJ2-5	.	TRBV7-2	TGTGCCAGCAGCCCCACTCTCGAGACCCAGTACTTC	CASSPTLETQYF
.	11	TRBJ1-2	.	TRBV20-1	TGCAGTGCTAGAGTCTCCTATGGCTACACCTTC	CSARVSYGYTF
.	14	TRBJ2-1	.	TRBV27	TGTGCCAGCAGTTTTATGGTTTCGGTGGATGAGCAGTTCTTC	CASSFMVSVDEQFF
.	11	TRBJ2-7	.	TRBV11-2	TGTGCCAGCAGCCCCTCGGGGGTGCAGTACTTC	CASSPSGVQYF
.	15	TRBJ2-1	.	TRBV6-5	TGTGCCAGCAGCCCAGACAGGAGCTCCTACAATGAGCAGTTCTTC	CASSPDRSSYNEQFF
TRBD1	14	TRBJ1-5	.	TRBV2	TGTGCCAGCAGTGAGGGGACAGGGTATCAGCCCCAGAATTTT	CASSEGTGYQPQNF
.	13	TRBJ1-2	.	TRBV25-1	TGTGCCAGGCTTGGGAGCTGCTTTTATGGCTACACCTTC	CARLGSCFYGYTF
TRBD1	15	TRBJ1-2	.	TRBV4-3	TGCGCCAGCAGCCACCCGGAGACAGGGAGCGGCGGCTACACCTTC	CASSHPETGSGGYTF
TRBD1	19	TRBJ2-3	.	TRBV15	TGTGCCACCAGCAGCCCGATACGTACCGGGACAGGTCACACAGATACGCAGTATTTT	CATSSPIRTGTGHTDTQYF
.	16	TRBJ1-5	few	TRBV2	TGTGCCAGCAGTGAATTCTTGGCAGGCGTTTATCAGCCCCAGCATTTT	CASSEFLAGVYQPQHF
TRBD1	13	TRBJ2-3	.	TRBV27	TGTGCCAGCAGTTTAGACAGGGTGAATACGCAGTATTTT	CASSLDRVNTQYF
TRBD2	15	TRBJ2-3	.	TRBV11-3	TGTGCCAGCAGCTTAGATGGGGGGGACACAGATACGCAGTATTTT	CASSLDGGDTDTQYF
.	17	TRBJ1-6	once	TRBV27	TGTGCCAGCAGTTTGTGGGCCTCGAGCTCCTATAATTCACCCCTCCACTTT	CASSLWASSSYNSPLHF
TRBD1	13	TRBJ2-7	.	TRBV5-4	TGTGCCAGCAGCTTGTACAGGGGGCACGAGCAGTACTTC	CASSLYRGHEQYF
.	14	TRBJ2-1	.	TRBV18	TGTGCCAGCTCACCGTCTGCGGCCTACAATGAGCAGTTCTTC	CASSPSAAYNEQFF
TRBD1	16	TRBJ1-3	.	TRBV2	TGTGCCAGCAGTGAACTAACAGGGGTCTTGGGAAACACCATATATTTT	CASSELTGVLGNTIYF
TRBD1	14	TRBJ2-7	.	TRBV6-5	TGTGCCAGCAGTGCGGACAGGAGCTCCTACGAGCAGTACTTC	CASSADRSSYEQYF
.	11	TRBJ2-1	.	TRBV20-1	TGCAGTGCTAGTCCTTACAATGAGCAGTTCTTC	CSASPYNEQFF
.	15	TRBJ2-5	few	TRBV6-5	TGTGCCAGCAGTTACTCCTCGGGGGTAACGGAGACCCAGTACTTC	CASSYSSGVTETQYF
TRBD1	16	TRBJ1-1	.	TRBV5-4	TGTGCCAGCAGCTTGGCGACAGGGGATAAGGACACTGAAGCTTTCTTT	CASSLATGDKDTEAFF
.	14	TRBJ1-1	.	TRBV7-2	TGTGCCAGCAGCCCGGACAGTCCTAACACTGAAGCTTTCTTT	CASSPDSPNTEAFF
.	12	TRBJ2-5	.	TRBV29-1	TGCAGCGTTGATCGAGGGTTGGAGACCCAGTACTTC	CSVDRGLETQYF
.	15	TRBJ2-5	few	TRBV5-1	TGCGCCAGCAGCTCTTCCACAGCAACTGAAGAGACCCAGTACTTC	CASSSSTATEETQYF
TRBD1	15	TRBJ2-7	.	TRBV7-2	TGTGCCAGCAGCTCAGGACAGGGAACATCCTACGAGCAGTACTTC	CASSSGQGTSYEQYF
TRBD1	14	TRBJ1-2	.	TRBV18	TGTGCCAGCTCCCCACAGGGGGCTAACTATGGCTACACCTTC	CASSPQGANYGYTF